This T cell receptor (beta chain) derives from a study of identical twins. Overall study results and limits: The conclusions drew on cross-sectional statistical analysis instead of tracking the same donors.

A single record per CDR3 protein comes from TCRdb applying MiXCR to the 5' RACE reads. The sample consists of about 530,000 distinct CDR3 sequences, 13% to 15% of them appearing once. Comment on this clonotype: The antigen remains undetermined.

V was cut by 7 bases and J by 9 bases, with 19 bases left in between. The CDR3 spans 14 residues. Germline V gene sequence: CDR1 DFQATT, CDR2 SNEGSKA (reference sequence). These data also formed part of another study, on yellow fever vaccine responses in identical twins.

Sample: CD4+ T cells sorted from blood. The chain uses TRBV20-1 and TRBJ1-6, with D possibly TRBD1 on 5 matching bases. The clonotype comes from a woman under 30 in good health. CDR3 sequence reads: CSVRVQGTSSPLHF. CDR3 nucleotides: TGCAGTGTCCGAGTCCAGGGTACGAGTTCACCCCTCCACTTT.